This T cell receptor (beta chain) was observed in a study of blood T cell repertoires in COVID-19. Study-level background: Acute and convalescent COVID-19 samples came from the United States, Italy and Spain.

The CDR3 covers 16 residues. CDR1 LGHDT and CDR2 YNNKEL come from the germline V gene (reference sequence). Trimming took 1 base from V and 8 from J, leaving 15 bases between them. Profiling relied on immunoSEQ multiplex PCR, and the TCRdb table lists in-frame clones only, not all of them. The sample lists roughly 250,000 clones, around nine tenths occurring once. Cohort allocation depended upon clinical history that participants reported. Two consecutive negative NP/OP PCR tests, clearance, or resolved symptoms defined Cohort 3 recovery. This clone has a single count. The V call is TRBV3-1 (or the pseudogene TRBV3-2), the J call TRBJ1-6; D ambiguous. This sequence was found in a woman younger than 30 who had recovered from COVID-19. Sequenced material: PBMCs or T cells enriched from blood (not recorded which). As DNA, the CDR3 is TGTGCCAGCAGCCAAGGGGAAGCCGGAGGATATTCACCCCTCCACTTT. Residues: CASSQGEAGGYSPLHF.